Sequencing of this T cell receptor (beta chain) was carried out in a study of siplizumab effects on memory and regulatory T cells. Losses at the gene ends were 4 bases for V and 5 bases for J; bases not matched to a gene: 6. CDR3 length: 15 residues. Germline CDR1 and CDR2: MNHNY and SVGAGI (reference sequence). Sequencing was performed with immunoSEQ multiplex PCR; in TCRdb, only in-frame clones are kept and a portion is missing. Of 95,000 to 110,000 clones in the sample, over 90% were seen once. Sequencing was done on a sample of Tregs sorted from blood. This TCR came from a human donor in good health. The chain carries TRBV6-6 and TRBJ2-7; 12 bases are a match to TRBD2. CDR3 sequence reads: CASSFGLAGNNEQYF. DNA of the CDR3: TGTGCCAGCAGTTTCGGACTAGCGGGAAACAACGAGCAGTACTTC.